This T cell receptor (beta chain) was sequenced for a study of PD-1 blockade in mismatch repair-deficient tumors. Produced via immunoSEQ multiplex PCR; TCRdb's table is partial and in-frame only. The repertoire holds some 120,000 clones, with 60% to 85% as singletons. This clone was seen a single time. Its matching antigen is unknown. Mismatch repair deficiency was confirmed in all patients, by PCR or immunohistochemistry. TCR sequencing covered a few patients who responded to pembrolizumab. Looked up from germline, CDR1 is SGDLS and CDR2 is YYNGEE. Trimming left V 4 bases short and J 0 bases short, with 11 bases between. The CDR3 is 14 amino acids. General observations from the study: Tumor-resident clones, often absent from pretreatment blood, expanded after pembrolizumab and then contracted.

This clonotype was sampled from an adult with mismatch repair-deficient cancer. This material consisted of peripheral blood, taken 60 weeks after starting pembrolizumab. This chain joins TRBV9 and TRBJ2-7; D is tentatively TRBD1 or TRBD2 (5 bases each). DNA for the CDR3: TGTGCCAGCAGCCCAAGCGGACACTCCTACGAGCAGTACTTC. This encodes CASSPSGHSYEQYF.